These 28 T cell receptor beta chains were sequenced from one sample in a study of blood T cell repertoires in COVID-19. Using immunoSEQ multiplex PCR, the repertoire was profiled, and TCRdb retains in-frame clones only, with some absent. The sample carries a few hundred thousand clones, around 87% recorded once. Sequenced input: PBMCs or T cells enriched from blood (not recorded which). The receptor set was obtained from a woman aged 50 to 65 who had recovered from COVID-19.

J is TRBJ2-3 and V is TRBV5-1, with 8 positions matching TRBD2. The CDR3 consists of 15 residues. J was trimmed by 4 bases and V by 4 bases; bases with no gene match: 8. CDR1 is SGHRS, CDR2 YFSETQ, per germline. The CDR3 DNA follows: TGCGCCAGCAGCGTGGACACAGCGGGAGCAGATACGCAGTATTTT. Amino acid sequence: CASSVDTAGADTQYF.

The chain combines TRBV28 with TRBJ2-2, with 10 bases aligning to TRBD1. The CDR3 has 15 residues. Trimming cost V 2 bases and J 5 bases; bases outside gene matches: 2. Germline values: CDR1 MDHEN, CDR2 SYDVKM. The CDR3, as DNA: TGTGCCAGCAGTTTAGCGGGACAGGGGACCGGGGAGCTGTTTTTT. This translates into CASSLAGQGTGELFF.

The J gene is TRBJ1-1, the V gene TRBV19, with 7 bases that match TRBD1. The CDR3 length is 15 residues. The germline CDR1 and CDR2 sequences are LNHDA and SQIVND (reference sequence). V trimming: 5 bases; J trimming: 5 bases; junction bases outside the gene matches: 11. The CDR3, as DNA: TGTGCCAGTAGTCCCAGATGGCCGACAGGGACTGAAGCTTTCTTT. Protein product: CASSPRWPTGTEAFF.

The CDR3 protein is CASSLSWTDYGYTF. CDR3 nucleotides: TGTGCCAGCAGTTTATCTTGGACTGATTATGGCTACACCTTC. This chain uses TRBV27 with TRBJ1-2, with D uncertain. Trimming took off 0 bases at V and 5 bases at J, with 10 bases between the two ends. The CDR3 runs 14 residues. Germline loops: CDR1 MNHEY, CDR2 SMNVEV (reference sequence).

The chain employs TRBV7-9 and TRBJ2-5; TRBD1 matches at 8 bases. This CDR3 is built from 17 residues. Germline lookup yields CDR1 SEHNR and CDR2 FQNEAQ (reference sequence). V lost 4 bases to trimming and J lost 5 bases; unmatched junction nucleotides: 15. In nucleotides, the CDR3 is TGTGCCAGCAGCTGGAGCGATCCCCGGGACAGGTGGGAGACCCAGTACTTC. Translated: CASSWSDPRDRWETQYF.

The J gene is TRBJ1-1, the V gene TRBV19; D remains unclear. V shed 5 bases and J shed 1 base, with 8 bases lying between them. Germline V gene sequence: CDR1 LNHDA, CDR2 SQIVND (reference sequence). The CDR3 consists of 13 residues. In nucleotides, the CDR3 is TGTGCCAGTAGTCCGAGAACGAACACTGAAGCTTTCTTT. Amino acid sequence: CASSPRTNTEAFF.

The chain carries TRBV7-8 and TRBJ2-2; D is perhaps TRBD2 (6 bases). Germline values: CDR1 SGHVS, CDR2 FQNEAQ. The CDR3 runs 19 residues. The V end lost 2 bases, the J end lost 0 bases, and 19 bases lay between the germline ends. The CDR3 DNA follows: TGTGCCAGCAGCTTATTTCTAGCGAGACCTGAGGCGAACACCGGGGAGCTGTTTTTT. Translating gives CASSLFLARPEANTGELFF.

The rearrangement links TRBV11-2 to TRBJ1-6; D gene uncertain. Germline-derived CDR1 and CDR2 are SGHAT and FQNNGV. Trimming left V 7 bases short and J 4 bases short, with 5 bases between. CDR3 size: 12 residues. The CDR3 region is CASTGYNSPLHF. The CDR3, as DNA: TGTGCCAGCACGGGGTATAATTCACCCCTCCACTTT.

This clone has more than one count but fewer than ten. The rearrangement links TRBV20-1 to TRBJ1-2; D not certain. The CDR3 is 15 residues long. CDR1 is DFQATT and CDR2 is SNEGSKA in the germline V gene (reference sequence). Trimming removed 3 bases at V and 10 bases at J, with 24 bases between. This CDR3 is CSASIGRHSQHAYTF. CDR3 sequence (DNA): TGCAGTGCTAGTATTGGGCGACATTCCCAACATGCCTACACCTTC.

This clone appeared once. The chain uses TRBV5-1 and TRBJ2-5; TRBD1 matches 8 bases. This CDR3 region has 15 residues. The V and J ends lost 2 bases and 7 bases, in that order; junction bases with no gene match: 10. From germline, CDR1 is SGHRS and CDR2 YFSETQ. In DNA form, the CDR3 reads TGCGCCAGCAGCTTAAGGGATGACAGGGGAGGGACCCAGTACTTC. Protein sequence: CASSLRDDRGGTQYF.

This clone was counted between two and nine times. This sequence joins TRBV10-2 and TRBJ1-4; 7 nucleotides align to TRBD1. The trim removed 5 bases at V and 5 bases at J, leaving 5 bases unmatched. CDR1 and CDR2 from the germline V gene are WSHSY and SAAADI. CDR3 length: 14 amino acids. CDR3: CASSTGTENEKLFF. The CDR3 DNA follows: TGCGCCAGCAGTACTGGGACAGAGAATGAAAAACTGTTTTTT.

There are a few counts of this clone. V gene TRBV2 combines with J gene TRBJ2-7; 12 bases line up with TRBD2. The CDR3 is made up of 15 amino acids. V lost 2 bases to trimming and J lost 7 bases; unmatched junction nucleotides: 6. CDR1 SNHLY and CDR2 FYNNEI come from the germline V gene. CDR3 coding DNA: TGTGCCAGCAGTGAAAGACTAGCGGGAGTTGGGGAGCAGTACTTC. Translation: CASSERLAGVGEQYF.

The genes are TRBV28 and TRBJ1-2; TRBD1 matches 11 bases. The CDR3 is made up of 14 amino acids. Trimming cost V 5 bases and J 6 bases; bases outside gene matches: 5. Germline CDR1 reads MDHEN; CDR2 reads SYDVKM. The CDR3 here is CASSPPDRGHGYTF. CDR3 sequence (DNA): TGTGCCAGCAGTCCACCGGACAGGGGGCATGGCTACACCTTC.

The chain carries TRBV6-5 and TRBJ2-7; D uncertain. Germline assignment: CDR1 MNHEY and CDR2 SVGAGI. The CDR3 sequence is 14 residues long. The germline V and J ends were trimmed by 6 bases and 2 bases, with 14 bases remaining between them. The CDR3 DNA is TGTGCCAGCAGACTACTGGAATATCCCTACGAGCAGTACTTC. Residues: CASRLLEYPYEQYF.

The chain links TRBV5-1 to TRBJ1-1, with TRBD1 as a possible D gene (6 bases). Germline CDR1 reads SGHRS; CDR2 reads YFSETQ. The V end lost 5 bases, the J end lost 5 bases, and 13 bases lay between the germline ends. The CDR3 loop spans 13 amino acids. The CDR3 region is CASSVQGLTEAFF. In DNA form, the CDR3 reads TGCGCCAGCAGTGTACAGGGTTTGACTGAAGCTTTCTTT.

V gene TRBV7-2 combines with J gene TRBJ2-3; 10 bases are shared with TRBD2. Germline V gene sequence: CDR1 SGHTA, CDR2 FQGNSA. Unmatched junction bases numbered 4, after V lost 3 bases and J lost 4 bases. The CDR3 is made up of 15 amino acids. For the CDR3, the DNA is TGTGCCAGCAGCTTGAGCGGGAGGGCCGCAGATACGCAGTATTTT. Amino acids: CASSLSGRAADTQYF.

This rearrangement joins TRBV2 to TRBJ2-3; tentatively, D is TRBD1 (5 bases). CDR3 size: 15 residues. Germline CDR1 reads SNHLY; CDR2 reads FYNNEI. Trimming took off 1 base at V and 1 base at J, with 9 bases between the two ends. In DNA, the CDR3 is TGTGCCAGCAGTGAAGAAGGGGTGGGCACAGATACGCAGTATTTT. Protein: CASSEEGVGTDTQYF. The whole variable domain, filled in from reference TRBV2 and TRBJ2-3, reads EPEVTQTPSHQVTQMGQEVILRCVPISNHLYFYWYRQILGQKVEFLVSFYNNEISEKSEIFDDQFSVERPDGSNFTLKIRSTKLEDSAMYFCASSEEGVGTDTQYFGPGTRLTVL.

V gene TRBV29-1 combines with J gene TRBJ1-1; no clear D gene. Looked up from germline, CDR1 is SQVTM and CDR2 is ANQGSEA. The CDR3 is 12 amino acids. Trimming removed 3 bases from V and 5 bases from J, with 10 bases in between. CDR3 protein: CSVDRGWTEAFF. CDR3 in DNA: TGCAGCGTTGATCGGGGTTGGACTGAAGCTTTCTTT. Combining the CDR3 with reference TRBV29-1 and TRBJ1-1 gives the whole variable domain SAVISQKPSRDICQRGTSLTIQCQVDSQVTMMFWYRQQPGQSLTLIATANQGSEATYESGFVIDKFPISRPNLTFSTLTVSNMSPEDSSIYLCSVDRGWTEAFFGQGTRLTVV.

The table lists this clone with a count of one. The rearrangement uses TRBV20-1 and TRBJ2-7; 11 bases agree with TRBD2. The junction had 4 bases not matched to a gene; V was cut back by 3 bases and J by 3 bases. Germline loops: CDR1 DFQATT, CDR2 SNEGSKA (reference sequence). The length of the CDR3 is 14 residues. CDR3 DNA: TGCAGTGCTAGTAGGCTAGCGGGAGGCTACGAGCAGTACTTC. This codes for CSASRLAGGYEQYF.

This clone was counted once. V gene TRBV7-3 combines with J gene TRBJ2-3, with TRBD2 matching 9 bases. Germline assignment: CDR1 SGHTA and CDR2 FQGTGA. The V segment lost 9 bases and the J segment 0 bases; nucleotides outside the gene matches: 7. CDR3 size: 15 residues. CDR3 sequence (DNA): TGTGCCAGTTCCCTAGCGGGGCTTAGCACAGATACGCAGTATTTT. It yields the protein CASSLAGLSTDTQYF.

The rearrangement joins TRBV5-1 to TRBJ2-2; possible D gene TRBD2, 6 bases. Germline values: CDR1 SGHRS, CDR2 YFSETQ. This CDR3 has 16 amino acids. Trimming left V 4 bases short and J 0 bases short, with 13 bases between. This CDR3 reads CASSLKGLSNTGELFF. The CDR3 coding sequence is TGCGCCAGCAGCCTGAAGGGACTTTCGAACACCGGGGAGCTGTTTTTT.

V gene TRBV6-6 combines with J gene TRBJ1-6, with D possibly TRBD1 on 6 matching bases. Trimming cost V 6 bases and J 8 bases, with 14 bases left between them. Germline V gene sequence: CDR1 MNHNY, CDR2 SVGAGI (reference sequence). This CDR3 is built from 14 residues. The CDR3 spells CASSTDRFDSPLHF. CDR3 nucleotides: TGTGCCAGCAGCACCGACAGGTTCGATTCACCCCTCCACTTT.

The chain recombines TRBV2 with TRBJ1-2; 7 bases map to TRBD1. The germline V gene has CDR1 SNHLY and CDR2 FYNNEI. The CDR3 covers 14 residues. Unmatched junction bases numbered 7, after V lost 7 bases and J lost 2 bases. The CDR3 here is CASNEGALNYGYTF. CDR3 DNA sequence: TGTGCCAGCAATGAGGGGGCCTTAAACTATGGCTACACCTTC.

The chain carries TRBV6-5 and TRBJ1-5, with TRBD1 identical over 7 bases. The CDR3 totals 14 residues. V shed 6 bases and J 6 bases; nucleotides not matched to a gene: 8. From germline, CDR1 is MNHEY and CDR2 SVGAGI. The CDR3 here is CASSTTGDSQPQHF. The CDR3 DNA is TGTGCCAGCAGCACCACAGGGGACAGTCAGCCCCAGCATTTT.

This clone was observed a handful of times. The chain combines TRBV7-2 with TRBJ1-4; D call uncertain. V lost 6 bases and J 4 bases, leaving 21 bases between the germline ends. CDR3 length: 17 residues. Germline CDR1 SGHTA, CDR2 FQGNSA. This chain's CDR3 is CASSHVPGTVHNEKLFF. The CDR3 nucleotides read TGTGCCAGCAGTCACGTTCCCGGTACGGTTCATAATGAAAAACTGTTTTTT.

The chain is built from TRBV3-1 (or the pseudogene TRBV3-2) and TRBJ2-1; 11 positions match TRBD2. CDR3 length: 16 amino acids. Trimming at V came to 6 bases and at J to 5 bases, leaving 9 bases not matched to a gene. CDR1 is LGHDT and CDR2 is YNNKEL in the germline V gene (reference sequence). The CDR3 spells CASRPDLAGGHNEQFF. Written as DNA, the CDR3 is TGTGCCAGCAGACCCGACCTAGCGGGAGGACACAATGAGCAGTTCTTC.

The chain uses TRBV4-3 and TRBJ1-5; D possibly corresponds to TRBD1 (5 bases). V gave up 4 bases and J gave up 3 bases, with 10 bases separating them. CDR3 length: 14 amino acids. Germline loops: CDR1 LGHNA, CDR2 YSLEER. CDR3 in DNA: TGCGCCAGCAGCCTCGGCAGGGACAATCAGCCCCAGCATTTT. This sequence encodes CASSLGRDNQPQHF.

This chain joins TRBV5-6 and TRBJ1-5, with 8 bases matching TRBD1. This CDR3 region has 16 residues. Germline trimming cut 3 bases from V and 7 bases from J; bases unmatched to any gene: 12. CDR1 is SGHDT and CDR2 is YYEEEE in the germline V gene. CDR3 protein: CASSSSGTGLEQPQHF. The CDR3 region has the DNA TGTGCCAGCAGCTCATCAGGGACAGGCCTAGAACAGCCCCAGCATTTT.